The 5 T cell receptor beta chains given below trace back to one sample, sequenced in a study of blood T cell repertoires in COVID-19. The repertoire was sequenced with immunoSEQ multiplex PCR; TCRdb's copy has only in-frame clones and lacks some. Found here are approximately 150,000 clones, approximately 88% of them singletons; the top ten hold over 0.85%. Sequenced input: peripheral blood. These receptors were collected from a woman aged 45 to 65 with acute or convalescent COVID-19.

The chain is built from TRBV12-3 or TRBV12-4 and TRBJ1-2, with TRBD1 identical over 11 bases. The CDR3 has 13 residues. V trimming: 6 bases; J trimming: 4 bases; junction bases outside the gene matches: 1. The CDR3 region is CASRGTGGYGYTF. As DNA, the CDR3 is TGTGCCAGCAGGGGGACAGGGGGCTATGGCTACACCTTC.

Concerning this clone: A junction end diverges from the germline sequence, so it may reflect a read error. The rearrangement links TRBV18 to TRBJ2-7, with 10 bases that match TRBD1. This CDR3 spans 15 amino acids. Germline V gene lookup returns CDR1 KGHSH and CDR2 LQKENI. The CDR3: CASSPGTGTGVLFGF. The CDR3 bases are TGTGCCAGCTCACCAGGGACCGGGACAGGGGTCTTATTTGGGTTC. Drawing the rest from reference TRBV18 and TRBJ2-7, the complete variable domain is NAGVMQNPRHLVRRRGQEARLRCSPMKGHSHVYWYRQLPEEGLKFMVYLQKENIIDESGMPKERFSAEFPKEGPSILRIQQVVRGDSAAYFCASSPGTGTGVLFGFGPGTRLTVT.

V is TRBV10-2 and J is TRBJ1-4; D uncertain. This CDR3 comprises 17 residues. V lost 2 bases and J 1 base, leaving 14 bases between the germline ends. Germline V gives CDR1 WSHSY, CDR2 SAAADI. This CDR3 is CASSEQSAGGTNEKLFF. The CDR3, as DNA: TGCGCCAGCAGTGAGCAGTCAGCCGGAGGAACTAATGAAAAACTGTTTTTT.

The chain uses TRBV14 and TRBJ2-1; TRBD2 matches 8 bases. Trimming took 1 base from V and 7 from J; bases not matched to a gene: 6. CDR1 SGHDN and CDR2 FVKESK come from the germline V gene. The CDR3 runs to 15 residues. The CDR3 sequence: CASSQAAGGLNEQFF. As DNA, the CDR3 is TGTGCCAGCAGCCAAGCCGCGGGAGGACTTAATGAGCAGTTCTTC.

V gene TRBV5-1 combines with J gene TRBJ1-5; unclear D gene. This CDR3 spans 13 amino acids. Germline CDR1 SGHRS, CDR2 YFSETQ. Trimming removed 0 bases at V and 6 bases at J, with 7 bases between. The CDR3 nucleotides are TGCGCCAGCAGCTTGGGGGAGGGTCAGCCCCAGCATTTT. Amino acids: CASSLGEGQPQHF.